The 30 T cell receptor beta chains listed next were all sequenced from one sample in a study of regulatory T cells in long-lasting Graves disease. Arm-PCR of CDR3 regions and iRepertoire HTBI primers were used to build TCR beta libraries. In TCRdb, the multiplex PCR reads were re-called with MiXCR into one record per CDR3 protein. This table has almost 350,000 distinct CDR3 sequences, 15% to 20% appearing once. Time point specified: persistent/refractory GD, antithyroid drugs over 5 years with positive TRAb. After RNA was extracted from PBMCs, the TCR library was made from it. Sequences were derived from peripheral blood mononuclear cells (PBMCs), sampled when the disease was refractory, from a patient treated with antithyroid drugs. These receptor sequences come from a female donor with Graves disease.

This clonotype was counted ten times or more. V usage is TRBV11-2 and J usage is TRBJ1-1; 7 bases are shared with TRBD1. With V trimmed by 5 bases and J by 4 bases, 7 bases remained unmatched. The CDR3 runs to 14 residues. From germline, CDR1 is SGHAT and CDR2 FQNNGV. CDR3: CASSLPGQTTEAFF. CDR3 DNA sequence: TGTGCCAGCAGCCTCCCGGGACAGACCACTGAAGCTTTCTTT.

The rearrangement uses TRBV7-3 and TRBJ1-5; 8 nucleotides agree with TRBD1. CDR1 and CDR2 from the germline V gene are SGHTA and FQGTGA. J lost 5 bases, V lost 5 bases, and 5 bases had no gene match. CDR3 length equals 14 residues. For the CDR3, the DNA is TGTGCCAGCAGCCCAGGGGGCGCGGATCAGCCCCAGCATTTT. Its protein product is CASSPGGADQPQHF.

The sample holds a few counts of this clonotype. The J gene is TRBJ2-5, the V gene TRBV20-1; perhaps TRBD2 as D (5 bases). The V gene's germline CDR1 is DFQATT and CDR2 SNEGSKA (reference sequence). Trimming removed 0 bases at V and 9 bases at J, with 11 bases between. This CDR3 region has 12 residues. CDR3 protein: CSARDGIGAQYF. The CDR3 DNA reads TGCAGTGCTAGAGATGGTATCGGGGCCCAGTACTTC.

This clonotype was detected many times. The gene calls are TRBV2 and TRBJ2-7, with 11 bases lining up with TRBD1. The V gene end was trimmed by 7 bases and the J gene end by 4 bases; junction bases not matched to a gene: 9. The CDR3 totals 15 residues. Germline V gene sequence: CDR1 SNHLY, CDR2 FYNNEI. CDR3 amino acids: CASKGTRDRGYEQYF. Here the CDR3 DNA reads TGTGCCAGCAAGGGTACCCGGGACAGGGGGTACGAGCAGTACTTC.

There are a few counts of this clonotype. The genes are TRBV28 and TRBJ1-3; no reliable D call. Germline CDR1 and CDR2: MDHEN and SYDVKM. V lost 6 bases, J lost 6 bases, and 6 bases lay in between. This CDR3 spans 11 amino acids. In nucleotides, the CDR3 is TGTGCCAGCAGCCACACAAACACCATATATTTT. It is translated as CASSHTNTIYF.

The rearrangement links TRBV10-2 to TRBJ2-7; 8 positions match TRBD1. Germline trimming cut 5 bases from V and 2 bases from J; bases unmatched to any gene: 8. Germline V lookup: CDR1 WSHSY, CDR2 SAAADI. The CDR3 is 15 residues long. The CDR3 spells CASSPGTGMPYEQYF. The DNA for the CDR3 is TGCGCCAGCAGTCCTGGGACAGGCATGCCCTACGAGCAGTACTTC.

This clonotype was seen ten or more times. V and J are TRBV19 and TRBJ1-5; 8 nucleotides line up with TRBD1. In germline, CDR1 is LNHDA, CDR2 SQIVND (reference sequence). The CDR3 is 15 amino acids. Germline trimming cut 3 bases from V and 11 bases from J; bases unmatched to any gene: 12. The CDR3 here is CASSIDDRGDVTQHF. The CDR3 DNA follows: TGTGCCAGTAGTATCGACGACAGGGGAGACGTAACCCAGCATTTT.

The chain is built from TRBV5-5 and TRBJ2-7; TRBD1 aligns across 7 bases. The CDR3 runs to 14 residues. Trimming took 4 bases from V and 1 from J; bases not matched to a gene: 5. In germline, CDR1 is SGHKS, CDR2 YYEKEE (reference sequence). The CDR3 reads CASSHWDSSYEQYF. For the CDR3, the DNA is TGTGCCAGCAGCCATTGGGACAGTTCCTACGAGCAGTACTTC.

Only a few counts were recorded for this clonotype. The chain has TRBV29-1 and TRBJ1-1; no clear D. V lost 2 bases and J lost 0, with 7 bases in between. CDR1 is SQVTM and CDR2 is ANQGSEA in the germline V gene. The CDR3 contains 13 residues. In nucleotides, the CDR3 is TGCAGCGTTGAACCCGTGCTGAACACTGAAGCTTTCTTT. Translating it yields CSVEPVLNTEAFF.

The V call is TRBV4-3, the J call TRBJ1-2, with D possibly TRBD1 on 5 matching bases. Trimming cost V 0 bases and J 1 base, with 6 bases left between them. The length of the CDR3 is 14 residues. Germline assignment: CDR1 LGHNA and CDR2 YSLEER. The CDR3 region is CASSQEGVNYGYTF. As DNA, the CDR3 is TGCGCCAGCAGCCAAGAGGGGGTTAACTATGGCTACACCTTC.

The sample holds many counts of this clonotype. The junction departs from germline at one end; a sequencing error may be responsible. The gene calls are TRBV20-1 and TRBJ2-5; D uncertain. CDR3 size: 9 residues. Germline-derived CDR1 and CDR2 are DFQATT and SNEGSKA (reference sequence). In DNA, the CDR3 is TGCAGTGCTGGAGAGACCCAGTACTTC. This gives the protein CSAGETQYF.

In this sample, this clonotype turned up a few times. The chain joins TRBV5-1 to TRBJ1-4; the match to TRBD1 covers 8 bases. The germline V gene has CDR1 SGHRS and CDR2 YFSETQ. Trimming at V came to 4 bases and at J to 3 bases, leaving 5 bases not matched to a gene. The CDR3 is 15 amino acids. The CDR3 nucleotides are TGCGCCAGCAGCGGGGGACAGGCCGCTAATGAAAAACTGTTTTTT. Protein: CASSGGQAANEKLFF.

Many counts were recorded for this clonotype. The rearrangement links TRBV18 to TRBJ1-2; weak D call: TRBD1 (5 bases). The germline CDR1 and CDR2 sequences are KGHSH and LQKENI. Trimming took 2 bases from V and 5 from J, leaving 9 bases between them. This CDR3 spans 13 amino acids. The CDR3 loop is CASSPGAFYGYTF. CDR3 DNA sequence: TGTGCCAGCTCACCAGGGGCCTTTTATGGCTACACCTTC.

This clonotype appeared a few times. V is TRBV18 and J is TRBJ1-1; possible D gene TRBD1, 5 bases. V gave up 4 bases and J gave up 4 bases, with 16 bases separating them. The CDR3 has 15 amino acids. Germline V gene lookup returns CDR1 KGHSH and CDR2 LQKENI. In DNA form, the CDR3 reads TGTGCCAGCTCACTGCCGGGACCTTGGGGCACTGAAGCTTTCTTT. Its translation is CASSLPGPWGTEAFF.

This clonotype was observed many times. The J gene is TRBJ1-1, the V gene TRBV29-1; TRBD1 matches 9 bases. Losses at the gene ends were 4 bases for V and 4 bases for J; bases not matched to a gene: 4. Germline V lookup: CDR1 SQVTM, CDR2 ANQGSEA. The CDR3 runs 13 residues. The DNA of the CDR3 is TGCAGCGTTGCTCCGGGACAGGGCACTGAAGCTTTCTTT. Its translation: CSVAPGQGTEAFF.

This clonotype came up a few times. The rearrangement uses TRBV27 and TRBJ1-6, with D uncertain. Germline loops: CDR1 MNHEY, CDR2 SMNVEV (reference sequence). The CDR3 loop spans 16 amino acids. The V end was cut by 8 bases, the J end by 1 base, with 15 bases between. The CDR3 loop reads CASQSDRRSYNSPLHF. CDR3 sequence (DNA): TGTGCCAGCCAGAGCGACCGACGGTCCTATAATTCACCCCTCCACTTT.

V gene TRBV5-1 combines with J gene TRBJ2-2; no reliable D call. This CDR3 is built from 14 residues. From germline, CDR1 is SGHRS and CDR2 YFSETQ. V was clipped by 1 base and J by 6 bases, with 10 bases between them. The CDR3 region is CASSLNPGSGELFF. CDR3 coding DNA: TGCGCCAGCAGCTTGAACCCCGGCTCCGGGGAGCTGTTTTTT.

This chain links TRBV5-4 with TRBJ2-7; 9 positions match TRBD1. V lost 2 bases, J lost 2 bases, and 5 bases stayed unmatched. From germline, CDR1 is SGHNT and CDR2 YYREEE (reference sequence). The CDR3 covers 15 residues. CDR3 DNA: TGTGCCAGCAGCTTCGGGGACAGGGCTCCCTACGAGCAGTACTTC. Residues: CASSFGDRAPYEQYF. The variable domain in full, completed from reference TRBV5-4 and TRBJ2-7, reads ETGVTQSPTHLIKTRGQQVTLRCSSQSGHNTVSWYQQALGQGPQFIFQYYREEENGRGNFPPRFSGLQFPNYSSELNVNALELDDSALYLCASSFGDRAPYEQYFGPGTRLTVT.

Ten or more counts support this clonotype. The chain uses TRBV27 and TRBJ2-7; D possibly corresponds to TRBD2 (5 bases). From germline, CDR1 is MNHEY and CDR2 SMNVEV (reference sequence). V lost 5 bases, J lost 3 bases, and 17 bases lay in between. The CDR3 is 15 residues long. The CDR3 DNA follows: TGTGCCAGCAGTCCTACAAGGACTCTCCACTACGAGCAGTACTTC. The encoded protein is CASSPTRTLHYEQYF.

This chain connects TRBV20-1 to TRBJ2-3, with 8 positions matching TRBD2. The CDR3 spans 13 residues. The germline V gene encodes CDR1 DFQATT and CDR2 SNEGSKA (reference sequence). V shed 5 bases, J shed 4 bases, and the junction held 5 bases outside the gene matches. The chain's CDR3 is CSAGLAGADTQYF. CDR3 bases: TGCAGTGCTGGTCTAGCGGGCGCAGATACGCAGTATTTT.

The CDR3: CASSILAGGDEQFF. CDR3 in DNA: TGTGCCAGCAGCATACTAGCGGGAGGAGATGAGCAGTTCTTC. V gene TRBV7-2 combines with J gene TRBJ2-1; TRBD2 matches at 12 bases. V lost 5 bases, J lost 8 bases, and 4 bases stayed unmatched. The germline V gene encodes CDR1 SGHTA and CDR2 FQGNSA. CDR3 length: 14 residues.

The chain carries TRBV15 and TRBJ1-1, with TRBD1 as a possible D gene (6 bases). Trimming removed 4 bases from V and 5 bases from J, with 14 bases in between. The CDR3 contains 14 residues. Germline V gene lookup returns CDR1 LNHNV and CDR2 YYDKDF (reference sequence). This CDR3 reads CATSIGRGRTEAFF. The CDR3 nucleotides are TGTGCCACCAGCATTGGCAGGGGCCGAACTGAAGCTTTCTTT.

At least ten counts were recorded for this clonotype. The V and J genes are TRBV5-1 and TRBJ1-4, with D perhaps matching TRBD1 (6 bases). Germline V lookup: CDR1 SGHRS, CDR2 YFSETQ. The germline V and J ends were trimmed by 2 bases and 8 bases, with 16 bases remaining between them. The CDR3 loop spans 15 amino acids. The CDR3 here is CASSFLTGRGEKLFF. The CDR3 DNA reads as TGCGCCAGCAGCTTCCTTACAGGGCGTGGGGAAAAACTGTTTTTT.

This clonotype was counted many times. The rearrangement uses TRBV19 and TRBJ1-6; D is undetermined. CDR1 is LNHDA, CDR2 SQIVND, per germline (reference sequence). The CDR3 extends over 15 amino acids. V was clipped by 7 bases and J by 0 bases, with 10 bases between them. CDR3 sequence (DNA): TGTGCCAGTACCCGGAGTAGCTCCTATAATTCACCCCTCCACTTT. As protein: CASTRSSSYNSPLHF.

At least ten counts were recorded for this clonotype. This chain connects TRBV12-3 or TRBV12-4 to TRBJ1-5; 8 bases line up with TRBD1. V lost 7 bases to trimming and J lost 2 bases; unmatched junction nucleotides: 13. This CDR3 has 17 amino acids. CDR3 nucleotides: TGTGCCAGCACCCCCGACAGGGGCAACATCGGCAATCAGCCCCAGCATTTT. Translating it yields CASTPDRGNIGNQPQHF.

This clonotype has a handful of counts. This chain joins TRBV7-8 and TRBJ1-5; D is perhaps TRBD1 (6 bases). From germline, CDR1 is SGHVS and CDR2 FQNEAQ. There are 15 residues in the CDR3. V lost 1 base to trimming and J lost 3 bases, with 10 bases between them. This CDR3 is CASSLGGGDNQPQHF. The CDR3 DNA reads TGTGCCAGCAGCTTAGGAGGGGGGGACAATCAGCCCCAGCATTTT.

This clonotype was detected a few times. The CDR3, as DNA: TGTGCCAGCAGCCAAACCAGGGGCAATCAGCCCCAGCATTTT. Its protein product is CASSQTRGNQPQHF. This chain connects TRBV7-2 to TRBJ1-5; weak D call: TRBD1 (5 bases). The V and J ends lost 5 bases and 2 bases respectively, with 10 bases between them. CDR1 is SGHTA and CDR2 is FQGNSA in the germline V gene. The CDR3 is 14 residues long. Combining the CDR3 with reference TRBV7-2 and TRBJ1-5 gives the whole variable domain GAGVSQSPSNKVTEKGKDVELRCDPISGHTALYWYRQSLGQGLEFLIYFQGNSAPDKSGLPSDRFSAERTGGSVSTLTIQRTQQEDSAVYLCASSQTRGNQPQHFGDGTRLSIL.

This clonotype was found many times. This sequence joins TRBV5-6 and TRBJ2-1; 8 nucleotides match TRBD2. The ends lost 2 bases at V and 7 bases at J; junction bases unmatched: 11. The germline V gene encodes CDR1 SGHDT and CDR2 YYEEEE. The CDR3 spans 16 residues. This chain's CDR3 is CASSFAEGLVVNEQFF. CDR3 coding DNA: TGTGCCAGCAGCTTTGCGGAGGGACTAGTTGTGAATGAGCAGTTCTTC.

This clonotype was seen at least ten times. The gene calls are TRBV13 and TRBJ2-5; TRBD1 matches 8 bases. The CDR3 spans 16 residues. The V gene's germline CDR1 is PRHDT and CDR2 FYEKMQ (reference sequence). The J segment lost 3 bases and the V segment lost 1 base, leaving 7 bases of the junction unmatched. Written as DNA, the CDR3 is TGTGCCAGCAGCTTAGCAGGGGGCGAGAGGAAAGAGACCCAGTACTTC. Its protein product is CASSLAGGERKETQYF.

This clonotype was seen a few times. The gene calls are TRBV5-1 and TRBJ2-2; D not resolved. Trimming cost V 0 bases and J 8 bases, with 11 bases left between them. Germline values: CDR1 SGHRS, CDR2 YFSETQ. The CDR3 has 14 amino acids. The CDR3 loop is CASSLGSSRGELFF. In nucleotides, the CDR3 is TGCGCCAGCAGCTTGGGGTCGTCCAGAGGGGAGCTGTTTTTT.